Shown below are 28 T cell receptor beta chains from a single sample sequenced in a study of cytomegalovirus exposure and HLA in healthy donors. The PCR used 60 Vbeta and 13 Jbeta primers. Sequencing used immunoSEQ multiplex PCR; TCRdb keeps in-frame clones, though not all of them. This table holds 130,000 or so clones, around 80% found once. The sequenced sample was PBMCs. These receptors all stem from a woman in her forties in good health and CMV-seronegative.

The chain is built from TRBV21-1 and TRBJ2-2; TRBD1 was called by the table and not checked on the DNA. TRBV21-1 counts as a pseudogene. The CDR3 is made up of 18 amino acids. The CDR3 DNA follows: TGTGCCAGTTACCGGGGGGACAGGAATCGTAAAGTTGCCGGGGAGCTGTTTTTT. It is translated as CASYRGDRNRKVAGELFF.

The chain is built from TRBV7-2 and TRBJ2-3; TRBD2 matches 10 bases. The V gene end was trimmed by 1 base and the J gene end by 4 bases; junction bases not matched to a gene: 14. Germline lookup yields CDR1 SGHTA and CDR2 FQGNSA. The CDR3 length is 19 residues. The CDR3 here is CASSLERVAAGGPADTQYF. The CDR3 DNA reads TGTGCCAGCAGCTTAGAGAGGGTAGCAGCGGGAGGGCCCGCAGATACGCAGTATTTT. The whole variable domain, remainder taken from reference TRBV7-2 and TRBJ2-3, is GAGVSQSPSNKVTEKGKDVELRCDPISGHTALYWYRQSLGQGLEFLIYFQGNSAPDKSGLPSDRFSAERTGGSVSTLTIQRTQQEDSAVYLCASSLERVAAGGPADTQYFGPGTRLTVL.

The chain recombines TRBV6-1 with TRBJ1-3, with 9 bases fitting TRBD1. The CDR3 has 16 residues. Germline CDR1 and CDR2: MNHNS and SASEGT. Trimming removed 4 bases from V and 5 bases from J; junction bases left unmatched: 9. Here the CDR3 DNA reads TGTGCCAGCAGTGCATCGGACAGGGGAGCTCGAAACACCATATATTTT. Translating gives CASSASDRGARNTIYF.

The CDR3: CASTPRGREGTDTQYF. In DNA form, the CDR3 reads TGTGCCAGTACCCCTCGCGGGAGGGAGGGCACAGATACGCAGTATTTT. The genes are TRBV19 and TRBJ2-3; 9 bases align to TRBD2. The CDR3 is made up of 16 amino acids. V lost 7 bases to trimming and J lost 1 base; unmatched junction nucleotides: 9. CDR1 is LNHDA and CDR2 is SQIVND in the germline V gene (reference sequence).

V gene TRBV5-4 combines with J gene TRBJ1-1; D is unclear. Trimming left V 1 base short and J 1 base short, with 14 bases between. CDR1 is SGHNT, CDR2 YYREEE, per germline (reference sequence). This CDR3 region has 16 residues. Here the CDR3 DNA reads TGTGCCAGCAGCTTGTCTGAGCGGCAATGGAACACTGAAGCTTTCTTT. This encodes CASSLSERQWNTEAFF.

V and J are TRBV18 and TRBJ2-1; D not certain. The CDR3 covers 15 residues. V lost 3 bases and J 2 bases, leaving 11 bases between the germline ends. Germline V gene data show CDR1 as KGHSH and CDR2 as LQKENI. CDR3 sequence reads: CASSPRSETYNEQFF. The CDR3 DNA sequence: TGTGCCAGCTCACCGAGGTCTGAAACCTACAATGAGCAGTTCTTC.

The chain carries TRBV28 and TRBJ1-5, with D unresolved. Germline CDR1 reads MDHEN; CDR2 reads SYDVKM. The CDR3 covers 12 residues. The V end was cut by 6 bases, the J end by 7 bases, with 10 bases between. This CDR3 reads CASRSSPQPQHF. The DNA of the CDR3 is TGTGCCAGCAGAAGCTCTCCCCAGCCCCAGCATTTT.

The chain recombines TRBV4-1 with TRBJ1-4; a possible D gene is TRBD1 (6 bases). Germline values: CDR1 MGHRA, CDR2 YSYEKL. V dropped 1 base and J dropped 5 bases, with 11 bases sitting between them. This CDR3 is built from 15 residues. The CDR3 region is CASSQAGEPNEKLFF. The CDR3 DNA follows: TGCGCCAGCAGCCAAGCAGGGGAGCCGAATGAAAAACTGTTTTTT.

The gene calls are TRBV9 and TRBJ2-7; a weak D match, TRBD2 (6 bases). Between the trimmed V and J ends, which lost 3 bases and 4 bases, there was a span of 17 bases. This CDR3 has 15 amino acids. The germline V gene has CDR1 SGDLS and CDR2 YYNGEE. CDR3 sequence: CASSERGLGGYEQYF. CDR3 coding DNA: TGTGCCAGCAGCGAGAGGGGACTCGGGGGATACGAGCAGTACTTC.

The chain employs TRBV19 and TRBJ2-3; D is possibly TRBD2 (6 bases). Per the germline V gene, CDR1 is LNHDA and CDR2 is SQIVND (reference sequence). This CDR3 has 17 amino acids. Trimming cost V 3 bases and J 5 bases, with 21 bases left between them. Here the CDR3 reads CASSIIHSAGTEDTQYF. For the CDR3, the DNA is TGTGCCAGTAGTATCATACATTCGGCGGGAACTGAAGATACGCAGTATTTT. The whole variable domain, filled in from reference TRBV19 and TRBJ2-3, reads DGGITQSPKYLFRKEGQNVTLSCEQNLNHDAMYWYRQDPGQGLRLIYYSQIVNDFQKGDIAEGYSVSREKKESFPLTVTSAQKNPTAFYLCASSIIHSAGTEDTQYFGPGTRLTVL.

The chain has TRBV7-2 and TRBJ2-2; 8 nucleotides line up with TRBD2. V lost 2 bases to trimming and J lost 6 bases; unmatched junction nucleotides: 8. The CDR3 contains 16 residues. In germline, CDR1 is SGHTA, CDR2 FQGNSA. CDR3 sequence reads: CASSLLSGGPAGELFF. DNA of the CDR3: TGTGCCAGCAGCTTACTTTCGGGAGGGCCCGCCGGGGAGCTGTTTTTT.

This chain connects TRBV7-9 to TRBJ1-6, with TRBD1 matching over 7 bases. Trimming took 5 bases from V and 6 from J; bases not matched to a gene: 4. The CDR3 has 14 residues. Germline V gene data show CDR1 as SEHNR and CDR2 as FQNEAQ (reference sequence). The CDR3 DNA reads TGTGCCAGCAGCGTAAGGGACAGTAATTCACCCCTCCACTTT. It codes for CASSVRDSNSPLHF.

This chain connects TRBV7-2 to TRBJ2-3; TRBD2 is a possible D gene (5 bases). CDR3 length: 16 residues. CDR1 is SGHTA and CDR2 is FQGNSA in the germline V gene. Trimming took off 5 bases at V and 2 bases at J, with 17 bases between the two ends. The CDR3 nucleotides read TGTGCCAGCAGCAATACGCAGACTACCCCCACAGATACGCAGTATTTT. As protein: CASSNTQTTPTDTQYF.

The J gene is TRBJ2-5, the V gene TRBV7-2; possible D gene TRBD2, 5 bases. The closer fit of TRBJ2-7 to the DNA end suggests the J call may be wrong. The CDR3 has 14 residues. CDR1 is SGHTA and CDR2 is FQGNSA in the germline V gene. The CDR3 loop is CASSLVPRGNEQYF. CDR3 coding DNA: TGTGCCAGCAGTTTGGTTCCCCGAGGGAACGAGCAGTACTTC.

The J gene is TRBJ2-7, the V gene TRBV18; 11 bases align to TRBD1. The junction had 10 bases not matched to a gene; V was cut back by 6 bases and J by 6 bases. The CDR3 is 15 amino acids. Germline CDR1 KGHSH, CDR2 LQKENI. The CDR3 region is CASSQNRDRGSEQYF. DNA for the CDR3: TGTGCCAGCTCCCAGAACCGGGACAGGGGGTCCGAGCAGTACTTC.

The gene calls are TRBV19 and TRBJ2-1; 9 nucleotides line up with TRBD2. Trimming at V came to 3 bases and at J to 1 base, leaving 1 base not matched to a gene. The CDR3 totals 15 residues. Germline assignment: CDR1 LNHDA and CDR2 SQIVND (reference sequence). The CDR3 DNA follows: TGTGCCAGTAGTATCGCGGGAGGGTCCTACAATGAGCAGTTCTTC. Translating gives CASSIAGGSYNEQFF.

This chain links TRBV11-3 with TRBJ2-1; D is possibly TRBD1 (6 bases). Between the trimmed V and J ends, which lost 5 bases and 8 bases, there was a span of 19 bases. The CDR3 extends over 15 amino acids. CDR1 and CDR2 (germline): SGHNT, YENEEA. CDR3 coding DNA: TGTGCCAGCAGCAAGTTGGGGGCTTTAGATTATGAGCAGTTCTTC. It codes for CASSKLGALDYEQFF.

V usage is TRBV25-1 and J usage is TRBJ1-4; possibly TRBD1 for D (5 bases). The CDR3 length is 15 residues. V was clipped by 0 bases and J by 4 bases, with 9 bases between them. CDR1 is MGHDK, CDR2 SYGVNS, per germline. The CDR3 reads CASSEYRAGNEKLFF. CDR3 DNA sequence: TGTGCCAGCAGTGAATACAGGGCCGGTAATGAAAAACTGTTTTTT.

The genes are TRBV6-6 and TRBJ1-2; no clear D gene. The germline V gene encodes CDR1 MNHNY and CDR2 SVGAGI (reference sequence). Trimming pared 2 bases from V and 4 bases from J, leaving 17 bases between. The CDR3 covers 16 residues. CDR3 in amino acids: CASSYSQVASAYGYTF. The CDR3 DNA reads TGTGCCAGCAGTTACAGCCAGGTCGCTTCGGCCTATGGCTACACCTTC.

The chain recombines TRBV10-1 with TRBJ2-2, with D unresolved. The CDR3 contains 14 residues. Trimming left V 4 bases short and J 1 base short, with 7 bases between. In germline, CDR1 is WNHNN, CDR2 SYGVQD (reference sequence). The DNA for the CDR3 is TGCGCCAGCAGTGGTCTAGAGAACACCGGGGAGCTGTTTTTT. It encodes CASSGLENTGELFF.

The chain is built from TRBV4-1 and TRBJ2-7; D possibly corresponds to TRBD2 (6 bases). Trimming left V 1 base short and J 3 bases short, with 13 bases between. From germline, CDR1 is MGHRA and CDR2 YSYEKL. This CDR3 spans 15 amino acids. The CDR3 region has the DNA TGCGCCAGCAGCCAAGCAAAGGACGGGGGCTACGAGCAGTACTTC. Protein sequence: CASSQAKDGGYEQYF.

CDR3 region: CASSIYQGSTEAFF. The CDR3 nucleotides are TGTGCCAGCAGCATATATCAGGGGTCAACTGAAGCTTTCTTT. The rearrangement links TRBV5-5 to TRBJ1-1; D possibly corresponds to TRBD1 (6 bases). This CDR3 has 14 amino acids. The V gene's germline CDR1 is SGHKS and CDR2 YYEKEE (reference sequence). Trimming shortened V by 4 bases and J by 5 bases, and 15 bases separated the two germline ends.

The chain carries TRBV7-2 and TRBJ2-5; 7 bases fit TRBD2. V lost 5 bases and J lost 5; bases outside the gene matches: 11. In germline, CDR1 is SGHTA, CDR2 FQGNSA. The CDR3 spans 15 residues. CDR3 residues: CASSRSGAGEETQYF. CDR3 bases: TGTGCCAGCAGCCGGAGTGGGGCGGGAGAGGAGACCCAGTACTTC.

The chain couples TRBV27 to TRBJ2-2; 10 nucleotides agree with TRBD1. The CDR3 totals 16 residues. Germline V gene lookup returns CDR1 MNHEY and CDR2 SMNVEV (reference sequence). With V trimmed by 2 bases and J by 6 bases, 6 bases remained unmatched. The CDR3 reads CASSLIGTGESGELFF. The CDR3 bases are TGTGCCAGCAGTTTAATCGGGACAGGGGAATCCGGGGAGCTGTTTTTT.

The V call is TRBV30, the J call TRBJ1-3; D is ambiguous. Germline V gene data show CDR1 as GTSNPN and CDR2 as SVGIG (reference sequence). Trimming left V 2 bases short and J 0 bases short, with 5 bases between. CDR3 length: 13 residues. CDR3 residues: CAWSYSSGNTIYF. Written as DNA, the CDR3 is TGTGCCTGGAGTTATAGCTCTGGAAACACCATATATTTT.

The CDR3: CASSIRSPNEKLFF. For the CDR3, the DNA is TGTGCCAGTAGTATAAGGAGTCCTAATGAAAAACTGTTTTTT. This chain uses TRBV19 with TRBJ1-4; no clear D gene. Germline loops: CDR1 LNHDA, CDR2 SQIVND (reference sequence). Trimming removed 2 bases from V and 3 bases from J, with 7 bases in between. There are 14 residues in the CDR3.

The chain carries TRBV21-1 and TRBJ2-4; TRBD1 is the table's D call, not checked against the DNA. TRBV21-1 corresponds to a pseudogene. This CDR3 has 17 residues. CDR3 coding DNA: TGTGCCAGCAGCAAAAGCGAAAACAGGGTAGCCAAAAACATTCAGTACTTC. This gives the protein CASSKSENRVAKNIQYF.

The chain carries TRBV5-1 and TRBJ2-4, with TRBD2 matching over 9 bases. The V gene end was trimmed by 2 bases and the J gene end by 0 bases; junction bases not matched to a gene: 9. Germline CDR1 SGHRS, CDR2 YFSETQ. This CDR3 has 18 residues. The chain's CDR3 is CASSFRLAEGLAKNIQYF. DNA for the CDR3: TGCGCCAGCAGCTTCCGACTAGCGGAGGGCCTAGCCAAAAACATTCAGTACTTC. Variable domain in full (rest from reference TRBV5-1 and TRBJ2-4): KAGVTQTPRYLIKTRGQQVTLSCSPISGHRSVSWYQQTPGQGLQFLFEYFSETQRNKGNFPGRFSGRQFSNSRSEMNVSTLELGDSALYLCASSFRLAEGLAKNIQYFGAGTRLSVL.